A single sample is the source of the 2 T cell receptor beta chains below, sequenced in a study of blood T cell repertoires in COVID-19. The protocol was immunoSEQ multiplex PCR, while the TCRdb copy is restricted to in-frame clones and leaves out a portion. The sample contains roughly 120,000 clones, 90% of which appear only once. Sequenced input: peripheral blood. Source of these receptors: a human donor with active COVID-19. The donor label of this sample is uncertain.

The J gene is TRBJ1-1, the V gene TRBV10-3; D might be TRBD1 (6 bases). The V and J ends lost 5 bases and 4 bases respectively, with 8 bases between them. CDR1 and CDR2 from the germline V gene are ENHRY and SYGVKD. This CDR3 region has 12 residues. CDR3 in amino acids: CAISQGGTEAFF. CDR3 nucleotide sequence: TGTGCCATCAGTCAAGGGGGCACTGAAGCTTTCTTT.

This clone is a singleton in its sample. The rearrangement links TRBV28 to TRBJ2-1; D is unresolved. Trimming pared 5 bases from V and 7 bases from J, leaving 6 bases between. From germline, CDR1 is MDHEN and CDR2 SYDVKM. The CDR3 runs 11 residues. The CDR3 nucleotides are TGTGCCAGCAGTGCTAGGAATGAGCAGTTCTTC. Translating it yields CASSARNEQFF.